These 24 T cell receptor beta chains originate from one sample sequenced in a study of blood T cell repertoires in COVID-19 (dated by TCRdb to about 2020). The library was generated by the immunoSEQ multiplex PCR assay. The clones in this table, taken by TCRdb from immuneACCESS, are in-frame only. Not every clone is retained; where verified, under half of the shortfall comes from an unresolved V gene, and the cause of the rest is unknown. The sample table contains just over 150,000 clones; only one count was recorded for roughly 82% of them. The ten largest clones capture approximately 9.7% of the sample. The sequenced sample consisted of peripheral blood. All receptors come from a woman between 45 and 60 years old with acute or convalescent COVID-19.

This chain connects TRBV5-1 to TRBJ2-2, with D tentatively TRBD2 (6 bases). V lost 4 bases to trimming and J lost 4 bases, with 11 bases between them. Germline lookup yields CDR1 SGHRS and CDR2 YFSETQ. The CDR3 consists of 14 residues. The CDR3 region has the DNA TGCGCCAGCAGCATCCCGACTAGCACCGGGGAGCTGTTTTTT. Translation: CASSIPTSTGELFF. Full variable domain (missing parts from reference TRBV5-1 and TRBJ2-2): KAGVTQTPRYLIKTRGQQVTLSCSPISGHRSVSWYQQTPGQGLQFLFEYFSETQRNKGNFPGRFSGRQFSNSRSEMNVSTLELGDSALYLCASSIPTSTGELFFGEGSRLTVL.

This chain connects TRBV7-8 to TRBJ2-7, with TRBD1 matching over 7 bases. J gave up 4 bases and V 0 bases, and 24 bases lay outside the gene matches. The CDR3 extends over 21 amino acids. CDR1 SGHVS and CDR2 FQNEAQ come from the germline V gene. The CDR3: CASSLAPFNPGQTTFIYEQYF. The CDR3 nucleotides read TGTGCCAGCAGCTTAGCTCCCTTCAATCCGGGACAGACTACCTTCATTTACGAGCAGTACTTC.

The chain recombines TRBV10-3 with TRBJ1-3, with 11 bases aligning to TRBD1. From germline, CDR1 is ENHRY and CDR2 SYGVKD. The CDR3 is 19 residues long. J was trimmed by 0 bases and V by 2 bases; bases with no gene match: 9. DNA of the CDR3: TGTGCCATCAGTGAGGCCCTTGGGACAGGGGGGCACTCTGGAAACACCATATATTTT. It yields the protein CAISEALGTGGHSGNTIYF.

V usage is TRBV24-1 and J usage is TRBJ1-1, with 8 bases fitting TRBD1. From germline, CDR1 is KGHDR and CDR2 SFDVKD. CDR3 length equals 14 residues. With 7 bases clipped from V and 2 bases from J, the junction kept 5 bases outside the gene matches. The CDR3, as DNA: TGTGCCACCAGCCAGGGGGCGGGAAACACTGAAGCTTTCTTT. This encodes CATSQGAGNTEAFF.

Details on this clone: The sample carries other DNA sequences with the same CDR3. This chain links TRBV5-1 with TRBJ2-7, with TRBD2 matching over 8 bases. The V gene's germline CDR1 is SGHRS and CDR2 YFSETQ. Trimming took 2 bases from V and 5 from J; bases not matched to a gene: 9. The CDR3 totals 15 residues. CDR3 in DNA: TGCGCCAGCAGCTTCGATGGGACTAGTGTTAACGAGCAGTACTTC. This gives the protein CASSFDGTSVNEQYF.

This chain connects TRBV7-2 to TRBJ1-1, with 9 nucleotides matching TRBD1. Germline CDR1 and CDR2: SGHTA and FQGNSA. Trimming at V came to 5 bases and at J to 4 bases, leaving 5 bases not matched to a gene. The CDR3 spans 14 residues. The CDR3 nucleotides read TGTGCCAGCAGCCTCGGGACAGGGACCACTGAAGCTTTCTTT. It specifies CASSLGTGTTEAFF. Combining the CDR3 with reference TRBV7-2 and TRBJ1-1 gives the whole variable domain GAGVSQSPSNKVTEKGKDVELRCDPISGHTALYWYRQSLGQGLEFLIYFQGNSAPDKSGLPSDRFSAERTGGSVSTLTIQRTQQEDSAVYLCASSLGTGTTEAFFGQGTRLTVV.

Notes on this clone: Different DNA sequences within this sample yield the same CDR3. The chain combines TRBV2 with TRBJ1-5; D possibly corresponds to TRBD1 (6 bases). Germline V gene data show CDR1 as SNHLY and CDR2 as FYNNEI. The CDR3 length is 14 residues. V dropped 4 bases and J dropped 1 base, with 8 bases sitting between them. The CDR3 region has the DNA TGTGCCAGCAGTGTAGGGGGAAGCAATCAGCCCCAGCATTTT. The encoded protein is CASSVGGSNQPQHF.

The chain joins TRBV7-9 to TRBJ1-1, with 12 positions matching TRBD1. Germline CDR1 reads SEHNR; CDR2 reads FQNEAQ (reference sequence). The length of the CDR3 is 15 residues. V trimming: 0 bases; J trimming: 4 bases; junction bases outside the gene matches: 0. In nucleotides, the CDR3 is TGTGCCAGCAGCTTAGCGGGACAGGGGGCCACTGAAGCTTTCTTT. It yields the protein CASSLAGQGATEAFF.

This clone has just a few counts. The chain's CDR3 is CASPRKTGEESTDTQYF. The CDR3 DNA reads TGTGCCAGCCCAAGGAAGACAGGGGAAGAGAGCACAGATACGCAGTATTTT. The chain employs TRBV27 and TRBJ2-3, with 8 bases matching TRBD1. J lost 0 bases, V lost 8 bases, and 13 bases had no gene match. CDR1 is MNHEY, CDR2 SMNVEV, per germline (reference sequence). There are 17 residues in the CDR3.

The V and J genes are TRBV9 and TRBJ1-3; no reliable D call. The CDR3 spans 15 residues. Germline CDR1 SGDLS, CDR2 YYNGEE. Trimming stripped 3 bases from V and 7 bases from J, with 17 bases between. The CDR3 region is CASSDTAASSNTIYF. CDR3 sequence (DNA): TGTGCCAGCAGCGATACAGCCGCCTCGAGTAACACCATATATTTT.

This chain uses TRBV14 with TRBJ2-5; TRBD2 agrees at 13 bases. Germline V gives CDR1 SGHDN, CDR2 FVKESK. The CDR3 length is 15 residues. V dropped 4 bases and J dropped 4; count of bases not matched to a gene: 3. CDR3 sequence (DNA): TGTGCCAGCAGCCTCCGACTAGCGGGAGGAGAGACCCAGTACTTC. Its protein product is CASSLRLAGGETQYF.

The rearrangement joins TRBV7-3 to TRBJ2-2, with 9 bases aligning to TRBD2. This CDR3 has 14 residues. Germline CDR1 and CDR2: SGHTA and FQGTGA. V lost 7 bases and J lost 5; bases outside the gene matches: 5. The CDR3 here is CASTVLAGTGELFF. CDR3 nucleotide sequence: TGTGCCAGCACGGTGCTAGCGGGAACCGGGGAGCTGTTTTTT.

The gene calls are TRBV6-2 or TRBV6-3 and TRBJ1-6, with 8 bases lining up with TRBD1. With 5 bases clipped from V and 0 bases from J, the junction kept 12 bases outside the gene matches. Germline V gene data show CDR1 as MNHEY and CDR2 as SVGEGT. The CDR3 sequence is 19 residues long. The CDR3 here is CASSGGQGRRGSYNSPLHF. CDR3 coding DNA: TGTGCCAGCAGTGGCGGACAGGGACGACGTGGCTCCTATAATTCACCCCTCCACTTT.

This clone has a handful of counts. The CDR3 bases are TGTGCCAGCAGCCAAGATCTCCTAGCGGGAGCCGAGCAGTACTTC. Its protein product is CASSQDLLAGAEQYF. The genes are TRBV3-1 (or the pseudogene TRBV3-2) and TRBJ2-7; 10 bases line up with TRBD2. This CDR3 contains 15 residues. Losses at the gene ends were 0 bases for V and 6 bases for J; bases not matched to a gene: 5. CDR1 is LGHDT and CDR2 is YNNKEL in the germline V gene (reference sequence).

This clone is a singleton in its sample. The genes are TRBV4-3 and TRBJ2-7, with TRBD1 as a possible D gene (7 bases). V lost 3 bases, J lost 2 bases, and 14 bases lay in between. Germline V gene lookup returns CDR1 LGHNA and CDR2 YSLEER. The CDR3 spans 15 residues. The CDR3: CASSQEGALAYEQYF. DNA for the CDR3: TGCGCCAGCAGCCAGGAGGGGGCTCTCGCCTACGAGCAGTACTTC.

The J gene is TRBJ2-3, the V gene TRBV6-2 or TRBV6-3; 9 nucleotides align to TRBD2. CDR1 is MNHEY, CDR2 SVGEGT, per germline. V lost 2 bases, J lost 4 bases, and 4 bases stayed unmatched. CDR3 length: 15 residues. CDR3 in amino acids: CASSYIAGVADTQYF. The CDR3 nucleotides read TGTGCCAGCAGTTACATAGCGGGAGTTGCAGATACGCAGTATTTT.

This clone has a single count. The gene calls are TRBV3-1 (or the pseudogene TRBV3-2) and TRBJ1-2; TRBD1 matches 9 bases. The V and J ends lost 4 bases and 4 bases, in that order; junction bases with no gene match: 7. Germline CDR1 LGHDT, CDR2 YNNKEL (reference sequence). This CDR3 comprises 15 residues. The CDR3 loop reads CASSLEQGAVYGYTF. For the CDR3, the DNA is TGTGCCAGCAGCCTAGAACAGGGGGCCGTCTATGGCTACACCTTC.

The chain is built from TRBV4-3 and TRBJ1-2; 9 nucleotides align to TRBD1. Germline V lookup: CDR1 LGHNA, CDR2 YSLEER. CDR3 length: 13 amino acids. With V trimmed by 8 bases and J by 4 bases, 5 bases remained unmatched. The CDR3 loop is CASGTGGAYGYTF. In DNA, the CDR3 is TGCGCCAGCGGTACAGGGGGCGCCTATGGCTACACCTTC.

This chain joins TRBV5-1 and TRBJ2-1; 12 positions match TRBD2. The CDR3 spans 16 residues. V trimming: 4 bases; J trimming: 5 bases; junction bases outside the gene matches: 7. Germline values: CDR1 SGHRS, CDR2 YFSETQ. The CDR3 region is CASSRASGGADNEQFF. In DNA form, the CDR3 reads TGCGCCAGCAGCAGAGCTAGCGGGGGGGCCGACAATGAGCAGTTCTTC.

The chain employs TRBV7-8 and TRBJ2-1; 8 nucleotides align to TRBD1. V gave up 5 bases and J gave up 1 base; unmatched junction bases: 4. CDR3 length equals 15 residues. CDR1 SGHVS and CDR2 FQNEAQ come from the germline V gene. The CDR3 region is CASSDRGFSYNEQFF. DNA of the CDR3: TGTGCCAGCAGCGACAGGGGTTTTTCCTACAATGAGCAGTTCTTC.

The chain couples TRBV18 to TRBJ2-7, with D maybe TRBD2 (6 bases). This CDR3 contains 12 residues. The V gene lost 2 bases and the J gene lost 6 bases, with 8 bases spanning the gap. The germline CDR1 and CDR2 sequences are KGHSH and LQKENI. In DNA form, the CDR3 reads TGTGCCAGCTCACCATTGGGGGGCGAGCAGTACTTC. Its translation is CASSPLGGEQYF.

The rearrangement links TRBV5-1 to TRBJ1-1, with D tentatively TRBD1 (5 bases). Germline CDR1 SGHRS, CDR2 YFSETQ. The CDR3 spans 14 residues. The ends were cut back, 0 bases at V and 1 base at J, with 7 bases in the middle. The CDR3 nucleotides are TGCGCCAGCAGCTTGGGGGGCCCGAACACTGAAGCTTTCTTT. Translation: CASSLGGPNTEAFF.

The genes are TRBV5-5 and TRBJ2-2; D not resolved. Trimming took 2 bases from V and 4 from J, leaving 12 bases between them. Per germline, CDR1 SGHKS and CDR2 YYEKEE (reference sequence). The CDR3 has 15 residues. CDR3: CASSFSLYGTGELFF. CDR3 in DNA: TGTGCCAGCAGCTTTTCACTTTATGGCACCGGGGAGCTGTTTTTT. The full variable domain, its missing parts supplied by reference TRBV5-5 and TRBJ2-2, is DAGVTQSPTHLIKTRGQQVTLRCSPISGHKSVSWYQQVLGQGPQFIFQYYEKEERGRGNFPDRFSARQFPNYSSELNVNALLLGDSALYLCASSFSLYGTGELFFGEGSRLTVL.

The chain recombines TRBV28 with TRBJ1-2; perhaps TRBD1 as D (5 bases). Trimming pared 2 bases from V and 12 bases from J, leaving 13 bases between. In germline, CDR1 is MDHEN, CDR2 SYDVKM. This CDR3 comprises 12 residues. CDR3 DNA: TGTGCCAGCAGTTTAGTCCGCGGGGGAGACACCTTC. Translation: CASSLVRGGDTF.